This T cell receptor (beta chain) was sequenced in a study of blood T cell repertoires in COVID-19. Study-level information: Sources were T cells, B-cell-depleted T cells, or PBMCs; the material itself was cDNA or gDNA.

Per the authors' pipeline: Amplification of reference gene primers provided the estimated nucleated cell counts. Profiling relied on immunoSEQ multiplex PCR, and the TCRdb table lists in-frame clones only, not all of them. The V and J calls and clone size were taken over from that table, and D and trimming were inferred from the DNA. In the table there are around 250,000 clones, 85% to 90% of which are singletons. CDR1 and CDR2 from the germline V gene are SGHRS and YFSETQ. The V end lost 1 base, the J end lost 0 bases, and 5 bases lay between the germline ends. This CDR3 has 15 residues. The receptor's source is a woman in her sixties or seventies with active or convalescent COVID-19. Input material: peripheral blood. V and J are TRBV5-1 and TRBJ1-6; TRBD1 might be the D (5 bases). This CDR3 reads CASSLRGSYNSPLHF. The CDR3 DNA reads TGCGCCAGCAGCTTGAGGGGCTCCTATAATTCACCCCTCCACTTT.